The next 29 T cell receptor beta chains were all read from a single sample in a study of cytomegalovirus exposure and HLA in healthy donors (dated by TCRdb to about 2017). The library was produced with the immunoSEQ multiplex PCR assay. The multiplex PCR relied on a mix of 60 forward primers for TCR Vbeta segments and 13 reverse primers for TCR Jbeta segments. Not all clones reach the TCRdb copy of this immuneACCESS table, which keeps in-frame sequences only. Checked studies attribute under half of the gap to unresolved V genes and leave the rest unexplained. Here the sample has about 160,000 clones; almost 80% occur a single time. The ten biggest clones cover 1.3% of the sample. The specimen was PBMCs. The receptor source for this set is a woman between 50 and 59 years old in good health and CMV-seronegative.

This chain connects TRBV4-2 to TRBJ2-1, with D unresolved. The germline gives CDR1 LGHNA, CDR2 YNFKEQ. CDR3 length equals 16 residues. V lost 0 bases and J 2 bases, leaving 11 bases between the germline ends. For the CDR3, the DNA is TGTGCCAGCAGCCAAGATACAGCTGGCCCCTACAATGAGCAGTTCTTC. Translating it yields CASSQDTAGPYNEQFF.

V usage is TRBV9 and J usage is TRBJ2-1, with 9 bases fitting TRBD2. The germline CDR1 and CDR2 sequences are SGDLS and YYNGEE. This CDR3 contains 15 residues. With V trimmed by 0 bases and J by 6 bases, 4 bases remained unmatched. The CDR3 is CASSVGASGVNEQFF. The DNA for the CDR3 is TGTGCCAGCAGCGTAGGGGCTAGCGGGGTCAATGAGCAGTTCTTC.

The chain carries TRBV14 and TRBJ2-2, with D unresolved. Germline CDR1 and CDR2: SGHDN and FVKESK. This CDR3 contains 14 residues. The V gene lost 4 bases and the J gene lost 1 base, with 7 bases spanning the gap. This chain's CDR3 is CASSLARNTGELFF. The CDR3 coding sequence is TGTGCCAGCAGCCTTGCTAGGAACACCGGGGAGCTGTTTTTT.

The rearrangement links TRBV7-9 to TRBJ2-2; D is possibly TRBD1 (6 bases). Germline V gives CDR1 SEHNR, CDR2 FQNEAQ (reference sequence). Trimming left V 1 base short and J 0 bases short, with 12 bases between. The CDR3 loop spans 17 amino acids. CDR3 bases: TGTGCCAGCAGCTTAGGGGGTACAGGGTCGAACACCGGGGAGCTGTTTTTT. It specifies CASSLGGTGSNTGELFF.

This rearrangement joins TRBV16 to TRBJ1-2; TRBD1 is a possible D gene (5 bases). V dropped 3 bases and J dropped 3 bases, with 14 bases sitting between them. The CDR3 is 15 residues long. Germline loops: CDR1 KGHSY, CDR2 FQNENV. In DNA, the CDR3 is TGTGCCAGCAGCCAGCAGGGTGTTATGGACTATGGCTACACCTTC. This gives the protein CASSQQGVMDYGYTF.

This sequence joins TRBV6-6 and TRBJ2-1, with 8 bases that match TRBD1. V shed 5 bases and J 6 bases; nucleotides not matched to a gene: 9. This CDR3 is built from 15 residues. Germline lookup yields CDR1 MNHNY and CDR2 SVGAGI (reference sequence). The CDR3: CASSPVDRGGNEQFF. DNA for the CDR3: TGTGCCAGCAGTCCAGTAGACAGGGGCGGCAATGAGCAGTTCTTC.

This clone was seen only once. The chain combines TRBV2 with TRBJ2-3; 9 bases match TRBD2. The V gene end was trimmed by 6 bases and the J gene end by 0 bases; junction bases not matched to a gene: 4. Germline loops: CDR1 SNHLY, CDR2 FYNNEI. The CDR3 has 15 amino acids. The chain's CDR3 is CASRTSGSSTDTQYF. The CDR3 DNA sequence: TGTGCCAGCAGGACTAGCGGAAGCAGCACAGATACGCAGTATTTT.

The CDR3 region is CASSIPNGQTYGYTF. CDR3 coding DNA: TGTGCCAGTAGTATCCCGAATGGACAGACCTATGGCTACACCTTC. The V and J genes are TRBV19 and TRBJ1-2, with D possibly matching TRBD1 (6 bases). CDR3 length: 15 amino acids. From germline, CDR1 is LNHDA and CDR2 SQIVND (reference sequence). V was clipped by 3 bases and J by 4 bases, with 15 bases between them.

The V gene is TRBV28, the J gene TRBJ2-7; perhaps TRBD1 as D (5 bases). V dropped 7 bases and J dropped 6 bases, with 10 bases sitting between them. The CDR3 totals 11 residues. Germline V CDR1 and CDR2: MDHEN, SYDVKM. The CDR3 region is CASTLQGEQYF. CDR3 sequence (DNA): TGTGCCAGCACTCTCCAGGGCGAGCAGTACTTC.

The chain uses TRBV13 and TRBJ1-2; D remains ambiguous. V lost 0 bases and J lost 1, with 9 bases in between. The germline V gene encodes CDR1 PRHDT and CDR2 FYEKMQ (reference sequence). The CDR3 covers 15 residues. CDR3 region: CASSLGKSGNYGYTF. CDR3 nucleotides: TGTGCCAGCAGCTTAGGAAAGAGCGGTAACTATGGCTACACCTTC.

The chain carries TRBV10-1 and TRBJ2-1; TRBD1 aligns across 7 bases. CDR1 is WNHNN and CDR2 is SYGVQD in the germline V gene (reference sequence). The length of the CDR3 is 14 residues. V was pared by 8 bases and J by 0 bases, with 4 bases of the junction left unmatched. Here the CDR3 DNA reads TGCGCCAGCGCCCGGGACAGCTCCTACAATGAGCAGTTCTTC. Translating it yields CASARDSSYNEQFF.

This rearrangement joins TRBV7-8 to TRBJ2-1, with TRBD1 identical over 7 bases. V was clipped by 5 bases and J by 4 bases; unmatched bases: 8. The CDR3 consists of 15 residues. Per germline, CDR1 SGHVS and CDR2 FQNEAQ. The CDR3 here is CASSTGTAIYNEQFF. The CDR3 DNA is TGTGCCAGCAGCACCGGGACAGCAATATACAATGAGCAGTTCTTC.

The chain combines TRBV29-1 with TRBJ1-1; a possible D gene is TRBD1 (5 bases). V dropped 7 bases and J dropped 4 bases, with 16 bases sitting between them. Germline CDR1 is SQVTM and CDR2 is ANQGSEA. This CDR3 region has 13 residues. The CDR3 DNA follows: TGCAGCGGGGGGGACGGGGGAAGCACTGAAGCTTTCTTT. Amino acid sequence: CSGGDGGSTEAFF.

This chain joins TRBV19 and TRBJ1-3, with D unclear. From germline, CDR1 is LNHDA and CDR2 SQIVND (reference sequence). The V gene lost 3 bases and the J gene lost 3 bases, with 6 bases spanning the gap. The CDR3 contains 13 residues. The CDR3 spells CASSMTRGNTIYF. The CDR3 nucleotides are TGTGCCAGTAGTATGACTCGTGGAAACACCATATATTTT.

The CDR3 is CAISERQGTDTQYF. As DNA, the CDR3 is TGTGCCATCAGTGAGAGACAGGGCACAGATACGCAGTATTTT. V usage is TRBV10-3 and J usage is TRBJ2-3; maybe TRBD1 (6 bases). V gave up 2 bases and J gave up 1 base, with 7 bases separating them. Germline CDR1 is ENHRY and CDR2 is SYGVKD. The CDR3 loop spans 14 amino acids.

CDR3 DNA sequence: TGTGCCAGCAGTTTAGGAGGGGGGGGCCCCTACGAGCAGTACTTC. Protein: CASSLGGGGPYEQYF. The chain employs TRBV28 and TRBJ2-7; a weak D match, TRBD2 (7 bases). Per the germline V gene, CDR1 is MDHEN and CDR2 is SYDVKM. The ends were cut back, 2 bases at V and 2 bases at J, with 13 bases in the middle. The CDR3 has 15 residues.

This sequence joins TRBV7-2 and TRBJ2-2; 7 nucleotides line up with TRBD2. This CDR3 is built from 15 residues. Per germline, CDR1 SGHTA and CDR2 FQGNSA. Trimming took 1 base from V and 4 from J; bases not matched to a gene: 3. CDR3 sequence: CASSLGAGVTGELFF. Here the CDR3 DNA reads TGTGCCAGCAGCTTAGGGGCGGGGGTCACCGGGGAGCTGTTTTTT.

The chain combines TRBV28 with TRBJ2-7; TRBD2 matches 9 bases. There are 16 residues in the CDR3. V gave up 5 bases and J gave up 1 base; unmatched junction bases: 9. The germline V gene encodes CDR1 MDHEN and CDR2 SYDVKM. This chain's CDR3 is CASSLSAGGLSYEQYF. For the CDR3, the DNA is TGTGCCAGCAGTCTCTCAGCGGGGGGCCTTTCCTACGAGCAGTACTTC.

This chain joins TRBV27 and TRBJ2-7; 11 positions match TRBD1. Per germline, CDR1 MNHEY and CDR2 SMNVEV (reference sequence). Unmatched junction bases numbered 6, after V lost 7 bases and J lost 4 bases. The CDR3 sequence is 14 residues long. The CDR3 protein is CASTYGTGGYEQYF. The CDR3 DNA sequence: TGTGCCAGCACTTATGGGACAGGGGGGTACGAGCAGTACTTC.

The chain combines TRBV7-9 with TRBJ2-7; maybe TRBD2 (7 bases). Germline CDR1 SEHNR, CDR2 FQNEAQ (reference sequence). The V end was cut by 4 bases, the J end by 6 bases, with 16 bases between. The CDR3 totals 14 residues. CDR3 in amino acids: CASSWGRGLVEQYF. CDR3 nucleotide sequence: TGTGCCAGCAGCTGGGGGCGGGGGCTGGTCGAGCAGTACTTC.

Only one count was recorded for this clone. This chain connects TRBV6-5 to TRBJ2-7; TRBD1 is a possible D gene (6 bases). Germline V gives CDR1 MNHEY, CDR2 SVGAGI. CDR3 length: 13 amino acids. Trimming removed 6 bases from V and 2 bases from J, with 11 bases in between. The CDR3: CASRRGITYEQYF. The CDR3 region has the DNA TGTGCCAGCAGAAGGGGGATAACCTACGAGCAGTACTTC.

The rearrangement links TRBV27 to TRBJ2-2, with TRBD2 matching 7 bases. The CDR3 length is 12 residues. Unmatched junction bases numbered 4, after V lost 8 bases and J lost 7 bases. The germline V gene encodes CDR1 MNHEY and CDR2 SMNVEV (reference sequence). CDR3 residues: CASCREGGELFF. CDR3 nucleotides: TGTGCCAGCTGCAGGGAGGGCGGGGAGCTGTTTTTT.

The chain joins TRBV9 to TRBJ1-2, with D perhaps TRBD1 (6 bases). Germline CDR1 is SGDLS and CDR2 is YYNGEE. Trimming took off 4 bases at V and 1 base at J, with 17 bases between the two ends. The CDR3 has 16 residues. The CDR3 DNA follows: TGTGCCAGCAGCCTCGAGACAGGCCGCCTTAACTATGGCTACACCTTC. Protein: CASSLETGRLNYGYTF.

The chain combines TRBV5-1 with TRBJ2-2; possibly TRBD1 for D (5 bases). There are 15 residues in the CDR3. Germline CDR1 SGHRS, CDR2 YFSETQ. Trimming left V 2 bases short and J 5 bases short, with 13 bases between. CDR3 nucleotides: TGCGCCAGCAGCTTAACCCCCCAGGGAACCGGGGAGCTGTTTTTT. Its protein is CASSLTPQGTGELFF. The full variable domain, with the rest looked up from reference TRBV5-1 and TRBJ2-2, is KAGVTQTPRYLIKTRGQQVTLSCSPISGHRSVSWYQQTPGQGLQFLFEYFSETQRNKGNFPGRFSGRQFSNSRSEMNVSTLELGDSALYLCASSLTPQGTGELFFGEGSRLTVL.

The chain couples TRBV25-1 to TRBJ1-6; 7 nucleotides match TRBD1. In germline, CDR1 is MGHDK, CDR2 SYGVNS. The junction had 14 bases not matched to a gene; V was cut back by 5 bases and J by 7 bases. This CDR3 region has 17 residues. DNA for the CDR3: TGTGCCAGCAGTAACCCCATGGCCTCAGGGGGGAATTCACCCCTCCACTTT. Its translation: CASSNPMASGGNSPLHF.

This clone was recorded only once. The rearrangement joins TRBV28 to TRBJ2-7; 9 positions match TRBD1. The CDR3 has 14 amino acids. J gave up 4 bases and V 7 bases, and 8 bases lay outside the gene matches. From germline, CDR1 is MDHEN and CDR2 SYDVKM. CDR3 sequence (DNA): TGTGCCAGCACGTCGGAACAGGGGGCTTACGAGCAGTACTTC. Its translation: CASTSEQGAYEQYF.

The chain joins TRBV7-9 to TRBJ1-3; TRBD1 matches 7 bases. The CDR3 sequence is 15 residues long. Trimming took 5 bases from V and 0 from J; bases not matched to a gene: 4. Germline assignment: CDR1 SEHNR and CDR2 FQNEAQ (reference sequence). CDR3 in DNA: TGTGCCAGCAGCGCGACAGGGATCTCTGGAAACACCATATATTTT. Its protein is CASSATGISGNTIYF. The entire variable domain, with the rest obtained from reference TRBV7-9 and TRBJ1-3, is as follows: DTGVSQNPRHKITKRGQNVTFRCDPISEHNRLYWYRQTLGQGPEFLTYFQNEAQLEKSRLLSDRFSAERPKGSFSTLEIQRTEQGDSAMYLCASSATGISGNTIYFGEGSWLTVV.

V is TRBV15 and J is TRBJ1-4; 9 nucleotides line up with TRBD1. This CDR3 contains 15 residues. V lost 4 bases, J lost 7 bases, and 7 bases stayed unmatched. Looked up from germline, CDR1 is LNHNV and CDR2 is YYDKDF (reference sequence). The CDR3 region has the DNA TGTGCCACCAGCACCCGGGACAGGGTGCCTGAAAAACTGTTTTTT. Translating it yields CATSTRDRVPEKLFF.

The chain carries TRBV4-3 and TRBJ2-1; D is unresolved. This CDR3 region has 12 residues. The germline CDR1 and CDR2 sequences are LGHNA and YSLEER. The germline V and J ends were trimmed by 6 bases and 6 bases, with 9 bases remaining between them. The CDR3 region has the DNA TGCGCCAGCAGGGCGGATACCAATGAGCAGTTCTTC. Protein sequence: CASRADTNEQFF.